One T cell receptor (beta chain) is described in this entry. The data were taken from a study of blood T cell repertoires in COVID-19. On the study more broadly: Acute and convalescent COVID-19 samples came from the United States, Italy and Spain. T cells, B-cell-depleted T cells, or PBMCs supplied cDNA or gDNA.

Seattle patient enrollment occurred during active infection, with longitudinal follow-up thereafter. Profiling relied on immunoSEQ multiplex PCR, and the TCRdb table lists in-frame clones only, not all of them. This table holds 500,000 to 600,000 clones, approximately 88% found once. V lost 5 bases and J lost 6, with 17 bases in between. The CDR3 runs 15 residues. Looked up from germline, CDR1 is SNHLY and CDR2 is FYNNEI. This TCR derives from a woman between 45 and 65 years old with COVID-19, enrolled during active disease. The specimen sequenced was peripheral blood. This chain joins TRBV2 and TRBJ1-5, with D possibly matching TRBD1 (6 bases). CDR3 sequence: CASSPRRGAPQPQHF. The DNA of the CDR3 is TGTGCCAGCAGTCCTCGCCGGGGGGCGCCTCAGCCCCAGCATTTT.